This T cell receptor (beta chain) was captured by sequencing in a study of B cell selection in AIRE deficiency. With respect to this clone: Its antigen is undetermined. The junction shows a germline mismatch at one end, possibly a read error.

Study-wide points: Shorter CDR3s marked shared Treg sequences, biased toward few non-templated insertions.

Conventional CD4 T cells were sorted as CD4+CD127+ cells. CDR1 is SSHAT and CDR2 is FNYEAQ in the germline V gene (reference sequence). This CDR3 comprises 17 residues. Libraries were prepared by immunoSEQ multiplex PCR; TCRdb keeps only in-frame clonotypes and omits some of them. This table has about 20,000 clones, approximately 97% appearing once. The genes are TRBV7-7 and TRBJ2-2; D possibly corresponds to TRBD1 (6 bases). Sequencing was carried out using conventional CD4+ T cells sorted from PBMCs. The origin of this receptor is a human donor with AIRE deficiency. CDR3 coding DNA: TGTGCTAGCAGCTTAAGGGACGTGGGCAGGGGAGCCGGGGAGCTGTTTTTT. It yields the protein CASSLRDVGRGAGELFF.